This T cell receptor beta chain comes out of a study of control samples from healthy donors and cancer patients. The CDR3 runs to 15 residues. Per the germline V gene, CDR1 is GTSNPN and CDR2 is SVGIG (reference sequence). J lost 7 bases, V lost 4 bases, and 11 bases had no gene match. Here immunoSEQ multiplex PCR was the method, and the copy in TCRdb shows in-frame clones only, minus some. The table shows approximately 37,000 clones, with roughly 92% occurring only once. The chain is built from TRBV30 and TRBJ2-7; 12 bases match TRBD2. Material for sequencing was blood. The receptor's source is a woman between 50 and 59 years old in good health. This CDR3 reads CAWTWSSGGAGEQYF. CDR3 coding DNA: TGTGCCTGGACATGGTCTAGCGGGGGGGCTGGGGAGCAGTACTTC. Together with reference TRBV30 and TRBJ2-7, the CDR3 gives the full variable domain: SQTIHQWPATLVQPVGSPLSLECTVEGTSNPNLYWYRQAAGRGLQLLFYSVGIGQISSEVPQNLSASRPQDRQFILSSKKLLLSDSGFYLCAWTWSSGGAGEQYFGPGTRLTVT.